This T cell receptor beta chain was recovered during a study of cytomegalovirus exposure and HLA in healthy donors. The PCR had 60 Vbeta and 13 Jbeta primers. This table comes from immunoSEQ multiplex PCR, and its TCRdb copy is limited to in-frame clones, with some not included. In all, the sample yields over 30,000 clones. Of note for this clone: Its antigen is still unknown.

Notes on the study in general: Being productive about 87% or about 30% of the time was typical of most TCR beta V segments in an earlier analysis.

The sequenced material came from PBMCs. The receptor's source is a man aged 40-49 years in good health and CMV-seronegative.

Here the CDR3 reads CASSLVGGAEAFF. DNA of the CDR3: TGTGCCAGCAGCTTAGTGGGGGGAGCTGAAGCTTTCTTT. The chain employs TRBV11-3 and TRBJ1-1; D is perhaps TRBD1 (5 bases). Between the trimmed V and J ends, which lost 1 base and 6 bases, there was a span of 9 bases. The CDR3 totals 13 residues. Germline CDR1 reads SGHNT; CDR2 reads YENEEA. The full variable domain, completed using reference TRBV11-3 and TRBJ1-1, is EAGVVQSPRYKIIEKKQPVAFWCNPISGHNTLYWYLQNLGQGPELLIRYENEEAVDDSQLPKDRFSAERLKGVDSTLKIQPAELGDSAVYLCASSLVGGAEAFFGQGTRLTVV.